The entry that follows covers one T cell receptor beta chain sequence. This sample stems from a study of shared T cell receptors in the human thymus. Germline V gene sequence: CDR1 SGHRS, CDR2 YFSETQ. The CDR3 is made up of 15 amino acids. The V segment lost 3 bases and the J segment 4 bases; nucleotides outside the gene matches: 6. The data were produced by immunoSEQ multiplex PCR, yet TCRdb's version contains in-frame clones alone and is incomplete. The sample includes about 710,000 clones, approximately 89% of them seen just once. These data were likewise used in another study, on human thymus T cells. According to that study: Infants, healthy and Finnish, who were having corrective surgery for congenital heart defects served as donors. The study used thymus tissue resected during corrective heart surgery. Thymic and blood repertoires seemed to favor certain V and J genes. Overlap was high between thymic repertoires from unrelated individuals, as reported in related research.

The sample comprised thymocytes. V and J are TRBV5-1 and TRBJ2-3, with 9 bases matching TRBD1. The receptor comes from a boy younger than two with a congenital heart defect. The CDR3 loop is CASSSGQGLPDTQYF. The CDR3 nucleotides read TGCGCCAGCAGCTCCGGACAGGGGTTACCAGATACGCAGTATTTT.